This TCR beta chain was obtained from a study of metastatic and nonmetastatic thyroid tumors. On the study more broadly: Malignant thyroid and benign thyroid patients provided blood and tumor or nodule tissue whose repertoires were compared. Points from the study as a whole: Reportedly, malignant thyroid tumors had significantly higher TCR beta diversity than benign nodules, in blood and tumor.

Thyroid surgery was performed in patients who had received no treatment beforehand. This clone turned up a few times. Antigen unknown. The same CDR3 can be traced to other DNA sequences in this sample. Study processing details: Built for papillary thyroid cancer, a distant-metastasis classifier drew on CDR3 differences across clinicopathological groups. Using MiXCR, TCRdb reanalyzed the PCR reads. These V and J calls are TCRdb output, not the study's own analysis. The sample holds 15,000 or so clones, around 4% seen once. The CDR3 loop spans 17 amino acids. CDR1 and CDR2 from the germline V gene are MNHNS and SASEGT. With 2 bases clipped from V and 3 bases from J, the junction kept 9 bases outside the gene matches.

The chain carries TRBV6-1 and TRBJ1-1; TRBD1 matches 10 bases. This sequence originates from a female donor with papillary thyroid cancer or a benign thyroid nodule (not recorded which). Some clones in this sample may be carry-over from other donors' samples. Sequenced: tumor tissue. The CDR3 sequence: CASSEWTGGSRYTEAFF. The CDR3, as DNA: TGTGCCAGCAGTGAATGGACAGGGGGTAGTCGGTACACTGAAGCTTTCTTT.